Given below is one TCR beta chain in context. The antigen is not known. A read error may produce the germline difference seen at one junction end. This entry comes from a study of T cells in Graves' hyperthyroidism and ophthalmopathy. From RNA transcripts, TCR beta CDR3 regions were amplified. In the first-round RT-PCR of the TCR CDR3, the HTBI primer set was used. Via MiXCR, TCRdb re-called the multiplex PCR reads, giving one row per CDR3 protein. The table has around 800,000 distinct CDR3 sequences, approximately 40% seen once; the top ten hold around 9.3%. Regarding the study as a whole: A model using 13 V-J features told ophthalmopathy apart from stable hyperthyroidism.

Fresh peripheral blood, 10 ml, was the source of the PBMCs. This CDR3 contains 14 residues. Germline CDR1 is SEHNR and CDR2 is FQNEAQ (reference sequence). The receptor comes from a man aged 18 to 30 with Graves' hyperthyroidism. Specimen: blood. The genes are TRBV7-9 and TRBJ2-5, with D uncertain. CDR3 region: CASSLFLGQETRYF. The CDR3 DNA follows: TGCGCCAGCAGCTTGTTCTTAGGCCAAGAGACCCGGTACTTC.